This passage covers 25 T cell receptor beta chains from one sample sequenced in a study of human T cells and chemical hapten exposure. Noted time point: healthy volunteer bleed at 2 weeks. From whole blood left unfractionated, total RNA was extracted. TCRdb redid the calling of the RACE reads with MiXCR, one entry per CDR3 protein. This table has roughly 100,000 distinct CDR3 sequences, just under 9% appearing once. The sequenced sample was whole blood. Every receptor here comes from a female donor in good health. Some clones in this sample may be carry-over from other donors' samples.

This clonotype came up a few times. The chain combines TRBV29-1 with TRBJ1-1, with no clear D. The CDR3 is made up of 11 amino acids. Germline assignment: CDR1 SQVTM and CDR2 ANQGSEA. Trimming pared 4 bases from V and 5 bases from J, leaving 8 bases between. The CDR3 DNA reads TGCAGCGTTGTGGAAGCGACTGAAGCTTTCTTT. Its protein is CSVVEATEAFF.

V gene TRBV5-1 combines with J gene TRBJ2-1, with 10 bases that match TRBD1. The germline gives CDR1 SGHRS, CDR2 YFSETQ. The V segment lost 0 bases and the J segment 8 bases; nucleotides outside the gene matches: 11. The CDR3 loop spans 17 amino acids. This CDR3 is CASSLELPGQGRDEQFF. The DNA for the CDR3 is TGCGCCAGCAGCTTGGAACTACCGGGACAGGGGCGTGATGAGCAGTTCTTC.

As DNA, the CDR3 is TGTGCCAGCAGGTGGGGCGGTGGAAACACCATATATTTT. The encoded protein is CASRWGGGNTIYF. This chain connects TRBV7-2 to TRBJ1-3, with a possible D match to TRBD1 (5 bases). Germline loops: CDR1 SGHTA, CDR2 FQGNSA. V dropped 6 bases and J dropped 3 bases, with 9 bases sitting between them. This CDR3 contains 13 residues.

This clonotype was detected ten times or more. The gene calls are TRBV2 and TRBJ1-1; TRBD1 is a possible D gene (6 bases). Trimming shortened V by 3 bases and J by 10 bases, and 9 bases separated the two germline ends. CDR1 SNHLY and CDR2 FYNNEI come from the germline V gene. The CDR3 has 11 residues. CDR3 nucleotides: TGTGCCAGCAGTGACGGGGGGCCAGCTTTCTTT. It translates to CASSDGGPAFF.

The rearrangement links TRBV29-1 to TRBJ2-3, with 8 positions matching TRBD2. Germline loops: CDR1 SQVTM, CDR2 ANQGSEA. The CDR3 is 13 amino acids. The trim removed 4 bases at V and 2 bases at J, leaving 2 bases unmatched. CDR3 region: CSVGGRLTDTQYF. DNA of the CDR3: TGCAGCGTTGGCGGGAGGCTCACAGATACGCAGTATTTT.

This clonotype was seen repeatedly, ten times or more. The chain has TRBV5-1 and TRBJ2-7, with a tentative D call TRBD2 (5 bases). V was cut by 0 bases and J by 2 bases, with 9 bases left in between. The V gene's germline CDR1 is SGHRS and CDR2 YFSETQ. This CDR3 has 14 residues. The CDR3 region is CASSLAARAYEQYF. In nucleotides, the CDR3 is TGCGCCAGCAGCTTGGCGGCGAGGGCCTACGAGCAGTACTTC.

The J gene is TRBJ2-1, the V gene TRBV30, with D unresolved. The CDR3 length is 13 residues. V was pared by 0 bases and J by 8 bases, with 11 bases between. CDR1 and CDR2 from the germline V gene are GTSNPN and SVGIG (reference sequence). The DNA for the CDR3 is TGTGCCTGGAGTGTAGTCCCGGCGGATGAGCAGTTCTTC. Its translation: CAWSVVPADEQFF.

In its sample, this clonotype was seen many times. CDR3 amino acids: CASSPVLAISYEQYF. The CDR3, as DNA: TGTGCCAGCAGTCCGGTCCTAGCCATCTCCTACGAGCAGTACTTC. This chain joins TRBV12-3 or TRBV12-4 and TRBJ2-7, with D possibly matching TRBD2 (5 bases). V was trimmed by 5 bases and J by 0 bases, leaving 14 bases between them. This CDR3 comprises 15 residues.

This clonotype was recorded at least ten times. J is TRBJ1-5 and V is TRBV30; 9 nucleotides match TRBD1. V dropped 1 base and J dropped 5; count of bases not matched to a gene: 3. This CDR3 contains 14 residues. CDR1 and CDR2 (germline): GTSNPN, SVGIG (reference sequence). The CDR3 DNA is TGTGCCTGGAGTGCCGGACAGGGGCATCAGCCCCAGCATTTT. Translated: CAWSAGQGHQPQHF.

This chain connects TRBV13 to TRBJ2-5; no firm D call. The CDR3 length is 14 residues. With 3 bases removed from V and 2 bases from J, the gap between germline ends came to 10 bases. Germline V gives CDR1 PRHDT, CDR2 FYEKMQ (reference sequence). The CDR3 DNA is TGTGCCAGCAGCTTGATGGCAGGACAAGAGACCCAGTACTTC. Translated: CASSLMAGQETQYF.

This clonotype was seen many times. This chain uses TRBV6-4 with TRBJ2-3; 7 bases agree with TRBD1. V gave up 0 bases and J gave up 2 bases; unmatched junction bases: 2. CDR1 MRHNA and CDR2 SNTAGT come from the germline V gene. This CDR3 comprises 15 residues. The CDR3: CASSDSRGHTDTQYF. CDR3 in DNA: TGTGCCAGCAGTGACTCGAGGGGGCACACAGATACGCAGTATTTT.

This clonotype came up many times. The chain links TRBV7-2 to TRBJ1-5, with D uncertain. Trimming stripped 7 bases from V and 7 bases from J, with 17 bases between. CDR1 and CDR2 (germline): SGHTA, FQGNSA. The CDR3 extends over 14 amino acids. CDR3 bases: TGTGCCAGCACCCCATACGGGGAAGAGCAGCCCCAGCATTTT. Translation: CASTPYGEEQPQHF.

This clonotype was seen ten or more times. The chain has TRBV7-2 and TRBJ1-1, with a tentative D call TRBD1 (5 bases). With 0 bases removed from V and 0 bases from J, the gap between germline ends came to 11 bases. The germline CDR1 and CDR2 sequences are SGHTA and FQGNSA. This CDR3 has 16 amino acids. Here the CDR3 reads CASSLAGASMNTEAFF. The CDR3 DNA reads as TGTGCCAGCAGCTTAGCAGGGGCCTCCATGAACACTGAAGCTTTCTTT.

A few counts support this clonotype. The rearrangement uses TRBV6-4 and TRBJ1-5; the D is unclear. Between the trimmed V and J ends, which lost 6 bases and 0 bases, there was a span of 21 bases. CDR3 length equals 18 residues. Germline V lookup: CDR1 MRHNA, CDR2 SNTAGT. The CDR3 sequence is CASSLKKRRFYSNQPQHF. In DNA, the CDR3 is TGTGCCAGCAGCCTGAAAAAAAGGCGCTTTTATAGCAATCAGCCCCAGCATTTT.

The CDR3 sequence is CASSLAGYSNQPQHF. The DNA of the CDR3 is TGCGCCAGCAGCTTGGCCGGCTATAGCAATCAGCCCCAGCATTTT. The chain is built from TRBV5-1 and TRBJ1-5; D not resolved. The CDR3 extends over 15 amino acids. V was shortened by 0 bases and J by 0 bases, with 7 bases between the two germline ends. From germline, CDR1 is SGHRS and CDR2 YFSETQ. The variable domain in full, completed from reference TRBV5-1 and TRBJ1-5, reads KAGVTQTPRYLIKTRGQQVTLSCSPISGHRSVSWYQQTPGQGLQFLFEYFSETQRNKGNFPGRFSGRQFSNSRSEMNVSTLELGDSALYLCASSLAGYSNQPQHFGDGTRLSIL.

This clonotype was seen at least ten times. V usage is TRBV5-4 and J usage is TRBJ2-3; TRBD2 agrees at 8 bases. In germline, CDR1 is SGHNT, CDR2 YYREEE (reference sequence). The ends lost 0 bases at V and 2 bases at J; junction bases unmatched: 2. The CDR3 is 15 residues long. CDR3 DNA: TGTGCCAGCAGCTTGGGGGGACTAGTCACAGATACGCAGTATTTT. It specifies CASSLGGLVTDTQYF.

In this sample, this clonotype turned up a few times. The rearrangement links TRBV6-2 or TRBV6-3 to TRBJ2-7; D is possibly TRBD1 (5 bases). This CDR3 has 12 amino acids. With 5 bases removed from V and 6 bases from J, the gap between germline ends came to 11 bases. Per the germline V gene, CDR1 is MNHEY and CDR2 is SVGEGT. The CDR3: CASSPDSLEQYF. CDR3 nucleotide sequence: TGTGCCAGCAGTCCTGACAGCCTCGAGCAGTACTTC.

V usage is TRBV7-9 and J usage is TRBJ1-2; D unclear. With 1 base removed from V and 7 bases from J, the gap between germline ends came to 7 bases. The CDR3 is made up of 12 amino acids. The germline CDR1 and CDR2 sequences are SEHNR and FQNEAQ (reference sequence). The CDR3 protein is CASSLELAGYTF. CDR3 coding DNA: TGTGCCAGCAGCTTAGAACTGGCTGGCTACACCTTC.

Many counts were recorded for this clonotype. The chain joins TRBV24-1 to TRBJ2-2, with D perhaps TRBD2 (5 bases). The V gene's germline CDR1 is KGHDR and CDR2 SFDVKD. The CDR3 has 16 amino acids. Trimming pared 4 bases from V and 6 bases from J, leaving 17 bases between. The CDR3 region is CATSDQRTGDAGELFF. CDR3 DNA: TGTGCCACCAGTGACCAAAGGACCGGGGATGCCGGGGAGCTGTTTTTT.

This clonotype was seen ten or more times. The CDR3: CSARTTFFIEQYF. CDR3 nucleotides: TGCAGTGCTAGAACGACCTTTTTTATCGAGCAGTACTTC. The chain employs TRBV20-1 and TRBJ2-7; no clear D. This CDR3 spans 13 amino acids. The germline V gene has CDR1 DFQATT and CDR2 SNEGSKA (reference sequence). V lost 2 bases to trimming and J lost 6 bases, with 14 bases between them.

This clonotype was seen only a few times. The V call is TRBV18, the J call TRBJ1-6; D perhaps matches TRBD1 (5 bases). From germline, CDR1 is KGHSH and CDR2 LQKENI. This CDR3 contains 15 residues. V lost 3 bases, J lost 9 bases, and 15 bases lay in between. As DNA, the CDR3 is TGTGCCAGCTCACCGAGCCAGGGATGGGGTTCACCCCTCCACTTT. Translated: CASSPSQGWGSPLHF.

A note on this clonotype: Relative to the germline gene, one junction end is altered; a read error may explain this. The chain combines TRBV27 with TRBJ1-5; D not resolved. The CDR3 spans 13 residues. CDR1 and CDR2 (germline): MNHEY, SMNVEV (reference sequence). CDR3 sequence: CTSSQQINQPQHF. CDR3 DNA sequence: TGTACCAGCAGTCAACAGATAAATCAGCCCCAGCATTTT.

This clonotype came up a few times. J is TRBJ2-5 and V is TRBV7-3; D gene ambiguous. CDR3 length: 13 amino acids. Trimming took 4 bases from V and 2 from J, leaving 8 bases between them. Germline CDR1 SGHTA, CDR2 FQGTGA. The CDR3 sequence is CASSSSQQETQYF. The CDR3 DNA follows: TGTGCCAGCAGCTCGTCACAGCAAGAGACCCAGTACTTC. Full variable domain (rest looked up from reference TRBV7-3 and TRBJ2-5): GAGVSQTPSNKVTEKGKYVELRCDPISGHTALYWYRQSLGQGPEFLIYFQGTGAADDSGLPNDRFFAVRPEGSVSTLKIQRTERGDSAVYLCASSSSQQETQYFGPGTRLLVL.

This clonotype appeared many times. The rearrangement uses TRBV7-2 and TRBJ2-4; D is undetermined. V was trimmed by 5 bases and J by 1 base, leaving 24 bases between them. In germline, CDR1 is SGHTA, CDR2 FQGNSA. The CDR3 contains 19 residues. CDR3 region: CASSRGSFQVHGAKNIQYF. DNA of the CDR3: TGTGCCAGCAGCCGCGGTAGTTTTCAGGTTCACGGCGCCAAAAACATTCAGTACTTC. Full variable domain (outside the CDR3, taken from reference TRBV7-2 and TRBJ2-4): GAGVSQSPSNKVTEKGKDVELRCDPISGHTALYWYRQSLGQGLEFLIYFQGNSAPDKSGLPSDRFSAERTGGSVSTLTIQRTQQEDSAVYLCASSRGSFQVHGAKNIQYFGAGTRLSVL.

This chain connects TRBV20-1 to TRBJ2-1, with a possible D match to TRBD2 (6 bases). This CDR3 contains 15 residues. Trimming pared 1 base from V and 4 bases from J, leaving 14 bases between. Germline-derived CDR1 and CDR2 are DFQATT and SNEGSKA (reference sequence). Here the CDR3 reads CSARGSGLTYNEQFF. The CDR3 DNA is TGCAGTGCTAGAGGTTCTGGACTAACATACAATGAGCAGTTCTTC.